Sequencing of this T cell receptor beta chain was carried out in a study of T cell responses to AZD1222 COVID-19 vaccine. At the level of the study: Pooling covered second doses at about 4 or about 12 weeks.

The protocol was immunoSEQ multiplex PCR, while the TCRdb copy is restricted to in-frame clones and leaves out a portion. The sample records more than 95,000 clones, 85% to 90% being singletons. Study outcomes and limitations: Baseline seropositivity characterized only six AZD1222 recipients.

CDR1 is MNHEY, CDR2 SVGAGI, per germline. This CDR3 region has 15 residues. V shed 6 bases, J shed 4 bases, and the junction held 7 bases outside the gene matches. Turning to this clone: Its matching antigen is unknown.

This clonotype was sampled from an adult in good health. The V call is TRBV6-5, the J call TRBJ1-3; TRBD1 aligns across 9 bases. The material was peripheral blood, obtained on day 0 of AZD1222 vaccination. This CDR3 is CASRRDRAEGNTIYF. In nucleotides, the CDR3 is TGTGCCAGCAGAAGGGACAGGGCAGAAGGAAACACCATATATTTT.